The rows below give T cell receptor beta chains drawn from one sample of a study of T cells after yellow fever vaccination. TCRdb analysed the 5' RACE reads with MiXCR anew, one entry per CDR3 protein. The sample has around 300,000 distinct CDR3 sequences, under 15% seen once. Sequenced material: CD4+ T cells sorted from PBMCs, taken 45 days after the yellow fever booster vaccination. These receptors originate from a man aged 25-45 years who received the YFV17D yellow fever vaccine. CDR3s include the opening cysteine and the closing phenylalanine or tryptophan. A D gene is named only where the DNA matches it firmly. Clone size, where shown, is once, few, many, or a class for clones that have expanded.

cdr3_nt: TGCAGTGGGACAACCCAAGAGACCCAGTACTTC
cdr3_aa: CSGTTQETQYF
j_call: TRBJ2-5
v_call: TRBV20-1
d_call: -
clone_size: few

cdr3_nt: TGCGCCAGCAGCAGGTATCCCCCCGGGACGGTCGGCAATGAGCAGTTCTTC
cdr3_aa: CASSRYPPGTVGNEQFF
j_call: TRBJ2-1
v_call: TRBV5-1
d_call: -
clone_size: few

cdr3_nt: TGCAGTGCTAGTAATCCCACTAGCGGCACAAGGGAGACCCAGTACTTC
cdr3_aa: CSASNPTSGTRETQYF
j_call: TRBJ2-5
v_call: TRBV20-1
d_call: TRBD2
clone_size: few

cdr3_nt: TGCAGCGTCGGGATGGTCGTCGGATTTGAAGCTTTCTTT
cdr3_aa: CSVGMVVGFEAFF
j_call: TRBJ1-1
v_call: TRBV29-1
d_call: -
clone_size: -

cdr3_nt: TGTGCCAGCAGCGTTTACAGGGCGCCTACCTACGAGCAGTACTTC
cdr3_aa: CASSVYRAPTYEQYF
j_call: TRBJ2-7
v_call: TRBV7-6
d_call: -
clone_size: few

cdr3_nt: TGTGCCAGTAGTATAGGGCGGGTTTGGGATGAGCAGTTCTTC
cdr3_aa: CASSIGRVWDEQFF
j_call: TRBJ2-1
v_call: TRBV19
d_call: -
clone_size: -

cdr3_nt: TGTGCCAGCAGCCCCCAGAGGACGATCTACGAGCAGTACTTC
cdr3_aa: CASSPQRTIYEQYF
j_call: TRBJ2-7
v_call: TRBV7-2
d_call: -
clone_size: few

cdr3_nt: TGCGCCAGCAGCGACTCGGGCGGGAGGGGGAATGAGCAGTTCTTC
cdr3_aa: CASSDSGGRGNEQFF
j_call: TRBJ2-1
v_call: TRBV10-2
d_call: TRBD2
clone_size: few

cdr3_nt: TGCGCCAGCAGCTCCGACGGCGGGAGGGCCACAGATACGCAGTATTTT
cdr3_aa: CASSSDGGRATDTQYF
j_call: TRBJ2-3
v_call: TRBV5-1
d_call: TRBD2
clone_size: few

cdr3_nt: TGCAGTGCTAGAGATCGGATCTACGAGCAGTACTTC
cdr3_aa: CSARDRIYEQYF
j_call: TRBJ2-7
v_call: TRBV20-1
d_call: -
clone_size: many

cdr3_nt: TGCGCCAGCAGCTTGCCTAGGGACTACGCGGACGAGCAGTACTTC
cdr3_aa: CASSLPRDYADEQYF
j_call: TRBJ2-7
v_call: TRBV5-1
d_call: TRBD2
clone_size: few

cdr3_nt: TGCGCCAGCAGCCAAGGGACAGGGACAGAGTTGCAGTACTTC
cdr3_aa: CASSQGTGTELQYF
j_call: TRBJ2-7
v_call: TRBV5-1
d_call: TRBD1
clone_size: few

cdr3_nt: TGTGCCAGCAGACTCCGGGACAGGGAAATCTACACCTTC
cdr3_aa: CASRLRDREIYTF
j_call: TRBJ1-2
v_call: TRBV12-3/TRBV12-4
d_call: TRBD1
clone_size: many

cdr3_nt: TGCAGCGTAGGACCCGGGACCGGCAATGAGCAGTTCTTC
cdr3_aa: CSVGPGTGNEQFF
j_call: TRBJ2-1
v_call: TRBV29-1
d_call: -
clone_size: few

cdr3_nt: TGCGCCAGCAGAGGGACTAGCGGCCCCTACGAGCAGTACTTC
cdr3_aa: CASRGTSGPYEQYF
j_call: TRBJ2-7
v_call: TRBV5-1
d_call: TRBD2
clone_size: many

cdr3_nt: TGTGCCAGCAGCAAACGATCTGGCGACAGCTCCTACAATGAGCAGTTCTTC
cdr3_aa: CASSKRSGDSSYNEQFF
j_call: TRBJ2-1
v_call: TRBV7-2
d_call: -
clone_size: many

cdr3_nt: TGTGCCAGCAGCTTAGCCGGCAGGGGTTCCGGCTACGAGCAGTACTTC
cdr3_aa: CASSLAGRGSGYEQYF
j_call: TRBJ2-7
v_call: TRBV7-2
d_call: -
clone_size: many

cdr3_nt: TGCAGTGCTAGAGGTCCGAAGGACGGGTCCCTACTAAACAATGAGCAGTTCTTC
cdr3_aa: CSARGPKDGSLLNNEQFF
j_call: TRBJ2-1
v_call: TRBV20-1
d_call: -
clone_size: few

cdr3_nt: TGCGCCAGCAGCTTGCATATGACAGACTTTTACAATGAGCAGTTCTTC
cdr3_aa: CASSLHMTDFYNEQFF
j_call: TRBJ2-1
v_call: TRBV5-1
d_call: -
clone_size: few

cdr3_nt: TGCGCCAGCAGCTTGGTCCGTGAGAATGGCTACACCTTC
cdr3_aa: CASSLVRENGYTF
j_call: TRBJ1-2
v_call: TRBV5-1
d_call: -
clone_size: -

cdr3_nt: TGCAGTGCTAGGGCAACAGGGTCTGTCAATGAAAAACTGTTTTTT
cdr3_aa: CSARATGSVNEKLFF
j_call: TRBJ1-4
v_call: TRBV20-1
d_call: -
clone_size: few

cdr3_nt: TGTGCCAGCTCACCACGAAACACCATATATTTT
cdr3_aa: CASSPRNTIYF
j_call: TRBJ1-3
v_call: TRBV18
d_call: -
clone_size: -

cdr3_nt: TGTGCCACCAGCAGAGTAACCGGGAGGGAGGCAGATACGCAGTATTTT
cdr3_aa: CATSRVTGREADTQYF
j_call: TRBJ2-3
v_call: TRBV15
d_call: TRBD2
clone_size: -

cdr3_nt: TGCGCCAGCAGCTTGGACGGATACTCCTACGAGCAGTACTTC
cdr3_aa: CASSLDGYSYEQYF
j_call: TRBJ2-7
v_call: TRBV5-1
d_call: -
clone_size: many

cdr3_nt: TGTGCCAGCAGTCCGACAGGGATGGGATCACCCCTCCACTTT
cdr3_aa: CASSPTGMGSPLHF
j_call: TRBJ1-6
v_call: TRBV14
d_call: TRBD1
clone_size: few

cdr3_nt: TGTGCCAGCAGTGACCCACGGTATCAAGAGACCCAGTACTTC
cdr3_aa: CASSDPRYQETQYF
j_call: TRBJ2-5
v_call: TRBV5-5
d_call: -
clone_size: many

cdr3_nt: TGTGCCACCAGTGTCCCGGGATCACCCGACAATGAGCAGTTCTTC
cdr3_aa: CATSVPGSPDNEQFF
j_call: TRBJ2-1
v_call: TRBV24-1
d_call: -
clone_size: few

cdr3_nt: TGCGCCAGCAGTCCCGGGACGGAGGAATTTCGGGAGACCCAGTACTTC
cdr3_aa: CASSPGTEEFRETQYF
j_call: TRBJ2-5
v_call: TRBV23-1
d_call: -
clone_size: few

cdr3_nt: TGTGCCAGCAGCGTAGTCGGGGGGCAGTACAATGAGCAGTTCTTC
cdr3_aa: CASSVVGGQYNEQFF
j_call: TRBJ2-1
v_call: TRBV9
d_call: -
clone_size: -

cdr3_nt: TGTGCCAGCGCCGGACAGGGGAACACCGGGGAGCTGTTTTTT
cdr3_aa: CASAGQGNTGELFF
j_call: TRBJ2-2
v_call: TRBV6-1
d_call: TRBD1
clone_size: few

cdr3_nt: TGTGCCACCAGTGACCGGGACTCGTACGAGCAGTACTTC
cdr3_aa: CATSDRDSYEQYF
j_call: TRBJ2-7
v_call: TRBV24-1
d_call: -
clone_size: once

cdr3_nt: TGTGCCAGCAGTTACAGCACAGGGGGCTTTTTCGGGGAGCTGTTTTTT
cdr3_aa: CASSYSTGGFFGELFF
j_call: TRBJ2-2
v_call: TRBV6-5
d_call: TRBD1
clone_size: few

cdr3_nt: TGCAGTGCCAAGAGCAGGTTTGGGTTTTCAGGCCTCCACTTT
cdr3_aa: CSAKSRFGFSGLHF
j_call: TRBJ1-6
v_call: TRBV20-1
d_call: -
clone_size: -

cdr3_nt: TGTGCTAGTGGGGGGGAGGGTTACAATGAGCAGTTCTTC
cdr3_aa: CASGGEGYNEQFF
j_call: TRBJ2-1
v_call: TRBV12-5
d_call: TRBD2
clone_size: few

cdr3_nt: TGCGCCAGCAGCTTGGACAGGGCGAATTCACCCCTCCACTTT
cdr3_aa: CASSLDRANSPLHF
j_call: TRBJ1-6
v_call: TRBV5-1
d_call: -
clone_size: few

cdr3_nt: TGTGCCATCAGGGGACTAGCGGCTAGCACAGATACGCAGTATTTT
cdr3_aa: CAIRGLAASTDTQYF
j_call: TRBJ2-3
v_call: TRBV10-3
d_call: TRBD2
clone_size: few

cdr3_nt: TGCGCCAGCAGCTTCGGGGGGTCCATCCAAGAGACCCAGTACTTC
cdr3_aa: CASSFGGSIQETQYF
j_call: TRBJ2-5
v_call: TRBV5-1
d_call: TRBD2
clone_size: -

cdr3_nt: TGTGCCAGCAGGTCCCCCGGACAGGGGTCCCCTGCCGGGGAGCTGTTTTTT
cdr3_aa: CASRSPGQGSPAGELFF
j_call: TRBJ2-2
v_call: TRBV12-3/TRBV12-4
d_call: TRBD1
clone_size: -

cdr3_nt: TGTGCCAGCAGCTACCCTCTAGCGGGAGCGAACACCGGGGAGCTGTTTTTT
cdr3_aa: CASSYPLAGANTGELFF
j_call: TRBJ2-2
v_call: TRBV11-2
d_call: TRBD2
clone_size: -

cdr3_nt: TGTGCCAGCAGTTTAGTTCCGGCTGAAGCTTTCTTT
cdr3_aa: CASSLVPAEAFF
j_call: TRBJ1-1
v_call: TRBV12-3/TRBV12-4
d_call: -
clone_size: few

cdr3_nt: TGTGCCAGCAGCCCTCGAGTTGGAGAGGGGGGCACAGATACGCAGTATTTT
cdr3_aa: CASSPRVGEGGTDTQYF
j_call: TRBJ2-3
v_call: TRBV12-3/TRBV12-4
d_call: -
clone_size: few

cdr3_nt: TGTGCCAGCAGTCAGAACACAGGGGGATACGAGCAGTACTTC
cdr3_aa: CASSQNTGGYEQYF
j_call: TRBJ2-7
v_call: TRBV6-1
d_call: TRBD1
clone_size: many

cdr3_nt: TGCGCCAGCAGAGGGGACAGATTTTTGGAGACCCAGTACTTC
cdr3_aa: CASRGDRFLETQYF
j_call: TRBJ2-5
v_call: TRBV5-1
d_call: TRBD1
clone_size: -

cdr3_nt: TGCAGTACTTCCCAACTGGCGGGAGGGGAGCAGTACTTC
cdr3_aa: CSTSQLAGGEQYF
j_call: TRBJ2-7
v_call: TRBV20-1
d_call: TRBD2
clone_size: few